This record concerns one TCR beta chain sequence. Its target is unknown. The data stem from a study of shared clonotypes between healthy human individuals. Study summary: CD4 naive cells filled three plates per donor, CD4 memory three, CD8 naive two and CD8 memory one.

Assay: immunoSEQ multiplex PCR; the TCRdb copy retains only in-frame clones and omits some. The top ten hold roughly 0.23% of the sample, which has about 800,000 clones, approximately 96% seen once. CD45RO-negative CD8 cells positively selected for CCR7 made up the naive population, which excluded terminally differentiated effector memory CD45RA+ cells. Study-wide results and limits: About 5% was the fraction of naive CD4 clonotypes found shared across several donors. Compared with clonotypes that all four donors shared, non-shared clonotypes had lower generation probabilities.

Material: naive CD8+ T cells sorted from blood. The sequence derives from a man younger than 45 in good health.

The CDR3 DNA is TGCGCCAGCAGCGCGCGGACGGGAGTATCGAGCGATGAGCAGTTCTTC. Its protein product is CASSARTGVSSDEQFF. The gene calls are TRBV4-3 and TRBJ2-1, with TRBD2 as a possible D gene (6 bases). V was clipped by 5 bases and J by 8 bases, with 22 bases between them. Germline V lookup: CDR1 LGHNA, CDR2 YSLEER. There are 16 residues in the CDR3.